The entry that follows covers one T cell receptor (beta chain) sequence. Its antigen remains unknown. The data are from a study of beta chain features in type 1 diabetes. By way of CD45RO/CCR7/CD25/CD127/CD95/CD27, the CD4+ regulatory, stem cell-like memory, central memory and naive cells were sorted. General study points: Shortening of TCRB CDR3s, moderate but significant, appeared in all four CD4+ subsets of Type 1 diabetes patients. Across patients, naive, central memory and Treg TCRB repertoires exhibited apparently greater similarity than was observed across healthy donors. Whether HLA type affects TCRB rearrangement stayed undetermined in the present work.

All of the isolated RNA was reverse transcribed, so expressed TCRB transcripts were sequenced. The data were produced by immunoSEQ multiplex PCR, yet TCRdb's version contains in-frame clones alone and is incomplete. The table records roughly 150,000 clones, 7.5% to 9.5% of them present only once. The sequence derives from a woman aged 18-35 years with type 1 diabetes. Sequencing was carried out using central memory CD4+ T cells from blood.

CDR3 in DNA: TGTGCCAGCAGGTCCGGGGGGCCCGTGGCAGATACGCAGTATTTT. It is translated as CASRSGGPVADTQYF. The chain couples TRBV6-5 to TRBJ2-3, with D maybe TRBD2 (7 bases). Germline V lookup: CDR1 MNHEY, CDR2 SVGAGI. The CDR3 runs to 15 residues. V dropped 6 bases and J dropped 4 bases, with 17 bases sitting between them.